One sample yielded the 22 T cell receptor beta chains listed below, sequenced in a study of Ad26.COV2.S vaccination and SARS-CoV-2 variants (dated by TCRdb to the early 2020s). The sample's treatment or condition label is to be understood as: around 19 received Ad26.COV2.S at low or high dose, single or two shots; several received placebo; per-sample allocation not given. For vaccine and placebo recipients, the sequenced repertoires came from samples collected on day 63 after the first injection. Preparation of the library involved the immunoSEQ multiplex PCR assay. Sourced from immuneACCESS, this table was stored by TCRdb with only in-frame sequences that have V and J called. A share of the clones is absent; for the studies checked, an unresolved V gene accounts for under half, and the remainder has no known explanation. The sample table lists roughly 330,000 clones, 90% of them with a count of one. The ten largest clones add up to 4.5% to 5.5% of the sample.

Sequenced material: peripheral blood, taken in a trial of Ad26.COV2.S vaccine versus placebo. The origin of the receptors is a person aged 18-65 years who received the Ad26.COV2.S COVID-19 vaccine or a placebo.

The chain couples TRBV9 to TRBJ1-1; 7 nucleotides agree with TRBD1. The V and J ends lost 0 bases and 1 base, in that order; junction bases with no gene match: 3. The CDR3 is 15 residues long. Per the germline V gene, CDR1 is SGDLS and CDR2 is YYNGEE. CDR3: CASSVDRGWNTEAFF. For the CDR3, the DNA is TGTGCCAGCAGCGTAGACAGGGGATGGAACACTGAAGCTTTCTTT.

The rearrangement joins TRBV6-5 to TRBJ2-7, with D perhaps matching TRBD1 (6 bases). CDR3 length: 15 amino acids. The V gene's germline CDR1 is MNHEY and CDR2 SVGAGI. V was pared by 6 bases and J by 2 bases, with 17 bases between. CDR3 nucleotide sequence: TGTGCCAGCAGCCCGACAGGTGGACGCGCCTACGAGCAGTACTTC. Translation: CASSPTGGRAYEQYF.

The chain combines TRBV6-6 with TRBJ2-5; 14 bases align to TRBD2. Germline V CDR1 and CDR2: MNHNY, SVGAGI (reference sequence). The trim removed 5 bases at V and 4 bases at J, leaving 9 bases unmatched. This CDR3 region has 17 residues. The CDR3, as DNA: TGTGCCAGCAGTCCCGGGACTAGCGGGAGCTATTTAGAGACCCAGTACTTC. Translated: CASSPGTSGSYLETQYF.

The gene calls are TRBV29-1 and TRBJ2-4; 7 nucleotides align to TRBD1. V shed 2 bases and J 3 bases; nucleotides not matched to a gene: 7. CDR3 size: 15 residues. Germline CDR1 is SQVTM and CDR2 is ANQGSEA. The CDR3 DNA sequence: TGCAGCGTTGAAAGTCAGTGGGACAGCAAAAACATTCAGTACTTC. Protein sequence: CSVESQWDSKNIQYF. The entire variable domain, with the rest obtained from reference TRBV29-1 and TRBJ2-4, is as follows: SAVISQKPSRDICQRGTSLTIQCQVDSQVTMMFWYRQQPGQSLTLIATANQGSEATYESGFVIDKFPISRPNLTFSTLTVSNMSPEDSSIYLCSVESQWDSKNIQYFGAGTRLSVL.

The CDR3 region has the DNA TGTGCCAGCAGCCGGACTACAGGGGACGAGACCCAGTACTTC. Translated, it gives CASSRTTGDETQYF. The J gene is TRBJ2-5, the V gene TRBV11-2; D may be TRBD1 (7 bases). The V end lost 5 bases, the J end lost 5 bases, and 15 bases lay between the germline ends. The CDR3 length is 14 residues. Germline loops: CDR1 SGHAT, CDR2 FQNNGV.

The chain has TRBV30 and TRBJ1-2; D may be TRBD1 (6 bases). The CDR3 contains 13 residues. V was cut by 0 bases and J by 5 bases, with 10 bases left in between. Looked up from germline, CDR1 is GTSNPN and CDR2 is SVGIG (reference sequence). CDR3 DNA: TGTGCCTGGAGTGTGCAAGGGGGTTATGGCTACACCTTC. It codes for CAWSVQGGYGYTF. The full variable domain, rest sourced from reference TRBV30 and TRBJ1-2, is SQTIHQWPATLVQPVGSPLSLECTVEGTSNPNLYWYRQAAGRGLQLLFYSVGIGQISSEVPQNLSASRPQDRQFILSSKKLLLSDSGFYLCAWSVQGGYGYTFGSGTRLTVV.

The chain combines TRBV19 with TRBJ1-3, with D uncertain. V was pared by 3 bases and J by 2 bases, with 11 bases between. Germline V gives CDR1 LNHDA, CDR2 SQIVND (reference sequence). This CDR3 has 15 amino acids. The CDR3 is CASSMVVEAGNTIYF. CDR3 bases: TGTGCCAGTAGTATGGTGGTTGAGGCTGGAAACACCATATATTTT. The complete variable domain, with remaining parts taken from reference TRBV19 and TRBJ1-3, reads DGGITQSPKYLFRKEGQNVTLSCEQNLNHDAMYWYRQDPGQGLRLIYYSQIVNDFQKGDIAEGYSVSREKKESFPLTVTSAQKNPTAFYLCASSMVVEAGNTIYFGEGSWLTVV.

This clone showed up just once. The chain couples TRBV6-2 or TRBV6-3 to TRBJ1-1, with D possibly matching TRBD1 (5 bases). Germline values: CDR1 MNHEY, CDR2 SVGEGT. V lost 4 bases and J 2 bases, leaving 8 bases between the germline ends. CDR3 size: 13 residues. The CDR3 here is CASSSGGNTEAFF. For the CDR3, the DNA is TGTGCCAGCAGTTCGGGGGGAAACACTGAAGCTTTCTTT.

This chain connects TRBV9 to TRBJ1-1; no definite D call. The germline gives CDR1 SGDLS, CDR2 YYNGEE. V was pared by 3 bases and J by 0 bases, with 24 bases between. The CDR3 sequence is 19 residues long. The CDR3 is CASSGGLGTPRGMNTEAFF. In DNA form, the CDR3 reads TGTGCCAGCAGCGGAGGATTGGGTACTCCCCGAGGGATGAACACTGAAGCTTTCTTT.

This clone was observed a handful of times. The chain employs TRBV7-9 and TRBJ1-6; no clear D. Germline V gene data show CDR1 as SEHNR and CDR2 as FQNEAQ (reference sequence). This CDR3 region has 15 residues. Trimming took off 1 base at V and 4 bases at J, with 8 bases between the two ends. This chain's CDR3 is CASSLVDRYNSPLHF. CDR3 bases: TGTGCCAGCAGCTTAGTTGATCGTTATAATTCACCCCTCCACTTT. Combining the CDR3 with reference TRBV7-9 and TRBJ1-6 gives the whole variable domain DTGVSQNPRHKITKRGQNVTFRCDPISEHNRLYWYRQTLGQGPEFLTYFQNEAQLEKSRLLSDRFSAERPKGSFSTLEIQRTEQGDSAMYLCASSLVDRYNSPLHFGNGTRLTVT.

A single count supports this clone. This chain connects TRBV30 to TRBJ1-2; no clear D gene. The germline V and J ends were trimmed by 3 bases and 7 bases, with 12 bases remaining between them. The CDR3 sequence is 12 residues long. CDR1 and CDR2 (germline): GTSNPN, SVGIG (reference sequence). In nucleotides, the CDR3 is TGTGCCTGGAGCACGGGAATGGCTGGCTACACCTTC. Translation: CAWSTGMAGYTF.

The chain is built from TRBV7-2 and TRBJ2-2; no clear D. Germline CDR1 and CDR2: SGHTA and FQGNSA. V was clipped by 1 base and J by 9 bases, with 9 bases between them. CDR3 size: 13 residues. For the CDR3, the DNA is TGTGCCAGCAGCTTAGGGACCTCCTGGGAGCTGTTTTTT. It codes for CASSLGTSWELFF. Using reference TRBV7-2 and TRBJ2-2 for the parts outside the CDR3, the full variable domain is GAGVSQSPSNKVTEKGKDVELRCDPISGHTALYWYRQSLGQGLEFLIYFQGNSAPDKSGLPSDRFSAERTGGSVSTLTIQRTQQEDSAVYLCASSLGTSWELFFGEGSRLTVL.

This chain joins TRBV28 and TRBJ1-3; possible D gene TRBD1, 5 bases. V was trimmed by 3 bases and J by 4 bases, leaving 16 bases between them. CDR1 is MDHEN and CDR2 is SYDVKM in the germline V gene. The CDR3 runs to 16 residues. The CDR3 loop is CASSLGGRVAGNTIYF. The CDR3 nucleotides read TGTGCCAGCAGTTTGGGGGGGAGGGTAGCCGGAAACACCATATATTTT.

The V and J genes are TRBV10-2 and TRBJ1-3; D uncertain. V gave up 2 bases and J gave up 4 bases, with 9 bases separating them. Germline CDR1 WSHSY, CDR2 SAAADI. This CDR3 contains 14 residues. CDR3 in amino acids: CASSEVVSGNTIYF. The CDR3 bases are TGCGCCAGCAGTGAGGTGGTTTCCGGAAACACCATATATTTT.

This rearrangement joins TRBV29-1 to TRBJ1-1, with D possibly being TRBD1 (5 bases). Trimming cost V 4 bases and J 2 bases, with 11 bases left between them. Per the germline V gene, CDR1 is SQVTM and CDR2 is ANQGSEA. This CDR3 contains 13 residues. The CDR3 coding sequence is TGCAGCGTTGTGAAGGGACTAAACACTGAAGCTTTCTTT. Its protein product is CSVVKGLNTEAFF.

This clone showed up just once. The chain carries TRBV24-1 and TRBJ2-2; D is perhaps TRBD1 or TRBD2 (5 bases each). This CDR3 has 15 amino acids. CDR1 is KGHDR and CDR2 is SFDVKD in the germline V gene. V was clipped by 4 bases and J by 1 base, with 9 bases between them. CDR3: CATSEGTVNTGELFF. As DNA, the CDR3 is TGTGCCACCAGTGAAGGGACCGTGAACACCGGGGAGCTGTTTTTT.

This chain joins TRBV11-2 and TRBJ1-3; D is possibly TRBD1 (5 bases). V was trimmed by 1 base and J by 3 bases, leaving 16 bases between them. Germline V gives CDR1 SGHAT, CDR2 FQNNGV. The CDR3 is 17 amino acids. The CDR3 DNA is TGTGCCAGCAGCTTAGGCCGATATAGGGGACTTGGAAACACCATATATTTT. It specifies CASSLGRYRGLGNTIYF. The complete variable domain, with remaining parts taken from reference TRBV11-2 and TRBJ1-3, reads EAGVAQSPRYKIIEKRQSVAFWCNPISGHATLYWYQQILGQGPKLLIQFQNNGVVDDSQLPKDRFSAERLKGVDSTLKIQPAKLEDSAVYLCASSLGRYRGLGNTIYFGEGSWLTVV.

The chain has TRBV15 and TRBJ2-2; no clear D. Germline CDR1 is LNHNV and CDR2 is YYDKDF (reference sequence). The CDR3 spans 17 residues. V lost 3 bases and J 2 bases, leaving 16 bases between the germline ends. CDR3 sequence reads: CATSRGKTDPNTGELFF. In nucleotides, the CDR3 is TGTGCCACCAGCAGGGGGAAGACGGACCCCAACACCGGGGAGCTGTTTTTT. The full variable domain, completed using reference TRBV15 and TRBJ2-2, is DAMVIQNPRYQVTQFGKPVTLSCSQTLNHNVMYWYQQKSSQAPKLLFHYYDKDFNNEADTPDNFQSRRPNTSFCFLDIRSPGLGDTAMYLCATSRGKTDPNTGELFFGEGSRLTVL.

V usage is TRBV19 and J usage is TRBJ2-6; 7 nucleotides match TRBD1. There are 16 residues in the CDR3. The V and J ends lost 6 bases and 0 bases, in that order; junction bases with no gene match: 5. Germline V gene lookup returns CDR1 LNHDA and CDR2 SQIVND (reference sequence). The CDR3 loop is CASSVDRYSGANVLTF. CDR3 nucleotide sequence: TGTGCCAGTAGCGTGGACAGGTACTCTGGGGCCAACGTCCTGACTTTC.

This sequence joins TRBV19 and TRBJ1-5; 8 bases are a match to TRBD1. The J segment lost 0 bases and the V segment lost 5 bases, leaving 0 bases of the junction unmatched. The CDR3 has 14 residues. Germline V gives CDR1 LNHDA, CDR2 SQIVND (reference sequence). In DNA form, the CDR3 reads TGTGCCAGTAGTGGGACAGGTAGCAATCAGCCCCAGCATTTT. This encodes CASSGTGSNQPQHF.

In its sample, this clone was seen a few times. As DNA, the CDR3 is TGTGCCAGCAGCCAGGAGGACAAGAACACTGAAGCTTTCTTT. Protein: CASSQEDKNTEAFF. This chain links TRBV3-1 (or the pseudogene TRBV3-2) with TRBJ1-1; D might be TRBD1 (5 bases). The germline V gene encodes CDR1 LGHDT and CDR2 YNNKEL (reference sequence). Trimming stripped 3 bases from V and 1 base from J, with 9 bases between. CDR3 size: 14 residues.

The rearrangement links TRBV10-3 to TRBJ1-1; 8 bases align to TRBD1. The CDR3 has 18 amino acids. Germline V gene lookup returns CDR1 ENHRY and CDR2 SYGVKD. The V gene end was trimmed by 0 bases and the J gene end by 0 bases; junction bases not matched to a gene: 9. The CDR3: CAISESSGTGIMNTEAFF. The CDR3 bases are TGTGCCATCAGTGAGTCCTCCGGGACAGGCATCATGAACACTGAAGCTTTCTTT.